These 20 T cell receptor beta chains came from one sample sequenced in a study of cytomegalovirus exposure and HLA in healthy donors. PCR employed 60 Vbeta and 13 Jbeta primers. Here immunoSEQ multiplex PCR was the method, and the copy in TCRdb shows in-frame clones only, minus some. The sample lists 94,000 or so clones; around three quarters were seen once. Sample: PBMCs. The receptors come from a man aged 55 to 70 in good health and CMV-seronegative.

The CDR3 DNA follows: TGCGCCAGCAGGGTTGAGGGAGGGACTGAAGCTTTCTTT. This encodes CASRVEGGTEAFF. The rearrangement uses TRBV10-1 and TRBJ1-1; D not resolved. The germline gives CDR1 WNHNN, CDR2 SYGVQD (reference sequence). The CDR3 has 13 residues. Trimming removed 6 bases at V and 5 bases at J, with 13 bases between.

This chain uses TRBV7-7 with TRBJ2-5; TRBD1 aligns across 10 bases. The CDR3 consists of 14 residues. Germline V gives CDR1 SSHAT, CDR2 FNYEAQ (reference sequence). With V trimmed by 3 bases and J by 3 bases, 1 base remained unmatched. CDR3 DNA sequence: TGTGCCAGCAGCTTCGGACAGGGGGAAGAGACCCAGTACTTC. This sequence encodes CASSFGQGEETQYF.

This clone has a single count. This chain uses TRBV7-2 with TRBJ2-5; 13 bases fit TRBD2. The V segment lost 2 bases and the J segment 5 bases; nucleotides outside the gene matches: 5. Germline CDR1 and CDR2: SGHTA and FQGNSA. The CDR3 runs to 16 residues. Written as DNA, the CDR3 is TGTGCCAGCAGCTTAACTAGCGGGGGGGCCGTGGAGACCCAGTACTTC. This gives the protein CASSLTSGGAVETQYF. The variable domain in full, completed from reference TRBV7-2 and TRBJ2-5, reads GAGVSQSPSNKVTEKGKDVELRCDPISGHTALYWYRQSLGQGLEFLIYFQGNSAPDKSGLPSDRFSAERTGGSVSTLTIQRTQQEDSAVYLCASSLTSGGAVETQYFGPGTRLLVL.

A single count supports this clone. This chain uses TRBV11-2 with TRBJ1-2, with 8 nucleotides matching TRBD1. The J segment lost 8 bases and the V segment lost 5 bases, leaving 10 bases of the junction unmatched. The germline gives CDR1 SGHAT, CDR2 FQNNGV. The CDR3 consists of 14 residues. The chain's CDR3 is CASSLTTGVGGYTF. The CDR3 DNA follows: TGTGCCAGCAGCCTTACGACAGGGGTCGGCGGCTACACCTTC. The full variable domain, with the rest looked up from reference TRBV11-2 and TRBJ1-2, is EAGVAQSPRYKIIEKRQSVAFWCNPISGHATLYWYQQILGQGPKLLIQFQNNGVVDDSQLPKDRFSAERLKGVDSTLKIQPAKLEDSAVYLCASSLTTGVGGYTFGSGTRLTVV.

The chain joins TRBV7-6 to TRBJ2-1; TRBD2 agrees at 10 bases. The CDR3 has 15 amino acids. Per germline, CDR1 SGHVS and CDR2 FNYEAQ. V lost 5 bases to trimming and J lost 3 bases; unmatched junction nucleotides: 4. CDR3 DNA: TGTGCCAGCAGCGGAACTAGCGGGGTCTACAATGAGCAGTTCTTC. Its protein product is CASSGTSGVYNEQFF.

This chain uses TRBV30 with TRBJ1-1; 9 nucleotides line up with TRBD1. V was clipped by 7 bases and J by 3 bases; unmatched bases: 9. This CDR3 spans 14 amino acids. CDR1 and CDR2 (germline): GTSNPN, SVGIG (reference sequence). For the CDR3, the DNA is TGTGCCTATACAGGGGGCGCGAGGGACACTGAAGCTTTCTTT. Translating gives CAYTGGARDTEAFF.

Only one count was recorded for this clone. The gene calls are TRBV7-9 and TRBJ2-5; D might be TRBD2 (6 bases). V was shortened by 9 bases and J by 0 bases, with 17 bases between the two germline ends. Germline assignment: CDR1 SEHNR and CDR2 FQNEAQ (reference sequence). The CDR3 spans 15 residues. CDR3 residues: CASARDLYYQETQYF. The DNA of the CDR3 is TGTGCCAGTGCCCGGGACTTATATTACCAAGAGACCCAGTACTTC.

The chain employs TRBV27 and TRBJ2-7; 9 nucleotides match TRBD2. V lost 7 bases and J lost 0; bases outside the gene matches: 10. Germline loops: CDR1 MNHEY, CDR2 SMNVEV (reference sequence). This CDR3 spans 16 amino acids. The CDR3 reads CASTARLAASSYEQYF. The CDR3 bases are TGTGCCAGCACGGCAAGACTAGCGGCTAGCTCCTACGAGCAGTACTTC.

The gene calls are TRBV30 and TRBJ2-7; 10 bases map to TRBD1. CDR3 size: 16 residues. J lost 9 bases, V lost 0 bases, and 14 bases had no gene match. Germline loops: CDR1 GTSNPN, CDR2 SVGIG (reference sequence). The CDR3: CAWSVPITTGGAGQYF. The CDR3 DNA reads TGTGCCTGGAGTGTTCCCATCACGACAGGGGGCGCGGGGCAGTACTTC.

The chain uses TRBV29-1 and TRBJ2-1; TRBD2 might be the D (7 bases). Trimming took off 6 bases at V and 7 bases at J, with 19 bases between the two ends. This CDR3 is 14 amino acids long. Germline lookup yields CDR1 SQVTM and CDR2 ANQGSEA. The CDR3: CSVGEGGLQNEQFF. In nucleotides, the CDR3 is TGCAGCGTGGGGGAGGGGGGGCTCCAAAATGAGCAGTTCTTC.

V is TRBV7-6 and J is TRBJ2-1; 11 bases match TRBD2. This CDR3 is built from 16 residues. V shed 3 bases and J 6 bases; nucleotides not matched to a gene: 7. Germline CDR1 and CDR2: SGHVS and FNYEAQ. CDR3 amino acids: CASSFQTSGIFNEQFF. The CDR3 coding sequence is TGTGCCAGCAGCTTCCAGACTAGCGGGATCTTCAATGAGCAGTTCTTC.

This clone has only a few counts. This sequence joins TRBV2 and TRBJ1-5; TRBD1 is a possible D gene (6 bases). V gave up 6 bases and J gave up 0 bases, with 18 bases separating them. The V gene's germline CDR1 is SNHLY and CDR2 FYNNEI. The CDR3 runs to 17 residues. The CDR3 DNA sequence: TGTGCCAGCAGCCCCTTATCAGGGGAGGGTAGCAATCAGCCCCAGCATTTT. Its translation is CASSPLSGEGSNQPQHF.

The V and J genes are TRBV5-4 and TRBJ2-7, with TRBD2 matching 8 bases. Looked up from germline, CDR1 is SGHNT and CDR2 is YYREEE (reference sequence). V was clipped by 2 bases and J by 6 bases; unmatched bases: 7. This CDR3 contains 14 residues. CDR3 loop: CASSFAGGGREQYF. In DNA form, the CDR3 reads TGTGCCAGCAGCTTCGCGGGGGGCGGCCGCGAGCAGTACTTC.

CDR3 sequence (DNA): TGCAGCGTGACAGGGGTTACGGATACTGAAGCTTTCTTT. Its protein is CSVTGVTDTEAFF. V is TRBV29-1 and J is TRBJ1-1; 8 nucleotides line up with TRBD1. CDR1 is SQVTM, CDR2 ANQGSEA, per germline. CDR3 size: 13 residues. V shed 6 bases and J 5 bases; nucleotides not matched to a gene: 8. Filled out from reference TRBV29-1 and TRBJ1-1, the complete variable domain reads SAVISQKPSRDICQRGTSLTIQCQVDSQVTMMFWYRQQPGQSLTLIATANQGSEATYESGFVIDKFPISRPNLTFSTLTVSNMSPEDSSIYLCSVTGVTDTEAFFGQGTRLTVV.

V usage is TRBV15 and J usage is TRBJ1-6; unclear D gene. The germline CDR1 and CDR2 sequences are LNHNV and YYDKDF (reference sequence). The CDR3 is 14 amino acids. Trimming removed 1 base from V and 9 bases from J, with 10 bases in between. The CDR3 is CATSRGGRGSPLHF. DNA for the CDR3: TGTGCCACCAGCAGAGGGGGTCGGGGTTCACCCCTCCACTTT.

This chain connects TRBV30 to TRBJ1-4; TRBD1 agrees at 9 bases. Germline trimming cut 3 bases from V and 6 bases from J; bases unmatched to any gene: 5. This CDR3 contains 14 residues. Germline lookup yields CDR1 GTSNPN and CDR2 SVGIG (reference sequence). The CDR3 DNA follows: TGTGCCTGGAGAACAGGGGGCCAGGATGAAAAACTGTTTTTT. It codes for CAWRTGGQDEKLFF.

This chain connects TRBV10-2 to TRBJ1-5; 10 bases align to TRBD1. J was trimmed by 6 bases and V by 2 bases; bases with no gene match: 4. CDR1 is WSHSY and CDR2 is SAAADI in the germline V gene. The CDR3 sequence is 15 residues long. CDR3 residues: CASSEDRGLVQPQHF. In DNA form, the CDR3 reads TGCGCCAGCAGTGAGGACAGGGGGCTTGTTCAGCCCCAGCATTTT.

The chain has TRBV5-4 and TRBJ2-2, with D possibly being TRBD2 (6 bases). Trimming stripped 7 bases from V and 0 bases from J, with 16 bases between. CDR1 SGHNT and CDR2 YYREEE come from the germline V gene (reference sequence). This CDR3 spans 16 amino acids. CDR3 DNA: TGTGCCAGCGGCCTACTAGCTCGGCCGAACACCGGGGAGCTGTTTTTT. It is translated as CASGLLARPNTGELFF.

The chain employs TRBV9 and TRBJ2-2; D uncertain. The CDR3 is made up of 14 amino acids. V lost 0 bases to trimming and J lost 3 bases, with 6 bases between them. CDR1 is SGDLS, CDR2 YYNGEE, per germline. The CDR3 is CASSVGVDTGELFF. CDR3 in DNA: TGTGCCAGCAGCGTAGGAGTGGACACCGGGGAGCTGTTTTTT. The full variable domain, its missing parts supplied by reference TRBV9 and TRBJ2-2, is DSGVTQTPKHLITATGQRVTLRCSPRSGDLSVYWYQQSLDQGLQFLIQYYNGEERAKGNILERFSAQQFPDLHSELNLSSLELGDSALYFCASSVGVDTGELFFGEGSRLTVL.

This chain links TRBV15 with TRBJ1-5; unclear D gene. The CDR3 spans 15 residues. Trimming stripped 0 bases from V and 2 bases from J, with 8 bases between. Germline CDR1 LNHNV, CDR2 YYDKDF (reference sequence). CDR3 coding DNA: TGTGCCACCAGCAGAGATGACGGGGGCAATCAGCCCCAGCATTTT. Amino acid sequence: CATSRDDGGNQPQHF.